The 26 T cell receptor beta chains in this list originate from one sample, sequenced in a study of blood T cell repertoires in COVID-19 (dated by TCRdb to between 2020 and 2021). The library was generated by the immunoSEQ multiplex PCR assay. This immuneACCESS table, as held by TCRdb, lists in-frame sequences with V and J called but not all clones. Of the missing ones, under half trace to an unresolved V gene in checked studies; the others have no known cause. For this sample the table gives 170,000 or so clones, of which more than 80% were detected only once. The top ten clonotypes cover 5% to 8% of the sample. The sample was PBMCs or T cells enriched from blood (not recorded which). These receptors were obtained from a man in his forties who had recovered from COVID-19.

This clone was seen more than once but under ten times. The CDR3 protein is CASSLGDSNQPQHF. As DNA, the CDR3 is TGTGCCAGCAGTTTGGGAGATAGCAATCAGCCCCAGCATTTT. The V call is TRBV27, the J call TRBJ1-5; D not certain. This CDR3 is 14 amino acids long. CDR1 MNHEY and CDR2 SMNVEV come from the germline V gene (reference sequence). V was pared by 3 bases and J by 0 bases, with 6 bases between.

V and J are TRBV3-1 (or the pseudogene TRBV3-2) and TRBJ2-3; 8 bases map to TRBD2. The trim removed 1 base at V and 2 bases at J, leaving 8 bases unmatched. This CDR3 contains 17 residues. Germline CDR1 and CDR2: LGHDT and YNNKEL (reference sequence). CDR3 nucleotides: TGTGCCAGCAGCCAAGGCGAAAGGCGGGAGGCCACAGATACGCAGTATTTT. Its protein is CASSQGERREATDTQYF.

This chain uses TRBV7-9 with TRBJ1-2; D gene ambiguous. V lost 3 bases, J lost 8 bases, and 13 bases lay in between. The germline V gene encodes CDR1 SEHNR and CDR2 FQNEAQ (reference sequence). The CDR3 runs to 13 residues. The CDR3 region is CASSFPGPGGYTF. CDR3 DNA sequence: TGTGCCAGCAGCTTTCCGGGCCCGGGAGGCTACACCTTC.

This rearrangement joins TRBV9 to TRBJ2-7; D not resolved. Looked up from germline, CDR1 is SGDLS and CDR2 is YYNGEE. There are 14 residues in the CDR3. Between the trimmed V and J ends, which lost 0 bases and 0 bases, there was a span of 7 bases. The CDR3 nucleotides read TGTGCCAGCAGCGTAGCGGGTTACTCCTACGAGCAGTACTTC. This encodes CASSVAGYSYEQYF. The full variable domain, completed using reference TRBV9 and TRBJ2-7, is DSGVTQTPKHLITATGQRVTLRCSPRSGDLSVYWYQQSLDQGLQFLIQYYNGEERAKGNILERFSAQQFPDLHSELNLSSLELGDSALYFCASSVAGYSYEQYFGPGTRLTVT.

As DNA, the CDR3 is TGTGCCAGCAGCTTAGGGAGGGCAAGCAATGAGCAGTTCTTC. It encodes CASSLGRASNEQFF. V gene TRBV7-3 combines with J gene TRBJ2-1, with 7 bases fitting TRBD2. V dropped 2 bases and J dropped 6; count of bases not matched to a gene: 4. The CDR3 runs 14 residues. Germline CDR1 and CDR2: SGHTA and FQGTGA. Full variable domain (outside the CDR3, taken from reference TRBV7-3 and TRBJ2-1): GAGVSQTPSNKVTEKGKYVELRCDPISGHTALYWYRQSLGQGPEFLIYFQGTGAADDSGLPNDRFFAVRPEGSVSTLKIQRTERGDSAVYLCASSLGRASNEQFFGPGTRLTVL.

By its share, this clone is medium-sized. J is TRBJ2-1 and V is TRBV21-1; the D call TRBD1 from the table was never checked on the DNA. TRBV21-1 corresponds to a pseudogene. The CDR3 is made up of 14 amino acids. CDR3 DNA: TGTGCCAGCGACGATAGGGGTACCTACAATGAGCAGTTCTTC. Protein: CASDDRGTYNEQFF.

This chain connects TRBV13 to TRBJ1-3, with 8 nucleotides matching TRBD1. This CDR3 spans 14 amino acids. V gave up 4 bases and J gave up 3 bases; unmatched junction bases: 2. Germline lookup yields CDR1 PRHDT and CDR2 FYEKMQ (reference sequence). The CDR3 bases are TGTGCCAGCAGCTCCGGGACAGGTGGAAACACCATATATTTT. Protein sequence: CASSSGTGGNTIYF.

The chain recombines TRBV28 with TRBJ1-4; 7 bases match TRBD1. Trimming cost V 5 bases and J 8 bases; bases outside gene matches: 8. The CDR3 has 14 residues. CDR1 and CDR2 (germline): MDHEN, SYDVKM. CDR3 region: CASSTTDRTEKLFF. CDR3 in DNA: TGTGCCAGCAGTACAACGGACAGGACAGAAAAACTGTTTTTT.

This chain uses TRBV11-2 with TRBJ2-5, with 11 bases that match TRBD2. Per the germline V gene, CDR1 is SGHAT and CDR2 is FQNNGV. Trimming removed 1 base from V and 3 bases from J; junction bases left unmatched: 7. The CDR3 consists of 17 residues. The CDR3 reads CASSLGLAGGREETQYF. CDR3 sequence (DNA): TGTGCCAGCAGCTTAGGTCTAGCGGGGGGTCGGGAAGAGACCCAGTACTTC.

V usage is TRBV7-8 and J usage is TRBJ1-2, with 8 bases identical to TRBD1. The CDR3 has 14 amino acids. With V trimmed by 3 bases and J by 6 bases, 6 bases remained unmatched. Germline-derived CDR1 and CDR2 are SGHVS and FQNEAQ. In DNA, the CDR3 is TGTGCCAGCAGCTTTAAGACAGGGGTGCATGGCTACACCTTC. It encodes CASSFKTGVHGYTF. Drawing the rest from reference TRBV7-8 and TRBJ1-2, the complete variable domain is GAGVSQSPRYKVAKRGQDVALRCDPISGHVSLFWYQQALGQGPEFLTYFQNEAQLDKSGLPSDRFFAERPEGSVSTLKIQRTQQEDSAVYLCASSFKTGVHGYTFGSGTRLTVV.

This chain uses TRBV27 with TRBJ2-7, with D perhaps TRBD1 (5 bases). Per the germline V gene, CDR1 is MNHEY and CDR2 is SMNVEV (reference sequence). V shed 6 bases and J shed 3 bases, with 15 bases lying between them. CDR3 size: 14 residues. The CDR3 DNA reads as TGTGCCAGCAGCCTGGACAACTCAGGCTACGAGCAGTACTTC. Translated, it gives CASSLDNSGYEQYF.

The CDR3 DNA sequence: TGTGCCAGCAGTTTTCGCCAGGGCGAAAAACTGTTTTTT. Translating gives CASSFRQGEKLFF. The rearrangement uses TRBV12-3 or TRBV12-4 and TRBJ1-4, with D tentatively TRBD1 (5 bases). This CDR3 has 13 amino acids. Trimming left V 3 bases short and J 8 bases short, with 10 bases between.

This clone was detected a few times. This chain links TRBV3-1 (or the pseudogene TRBV3-2) with TRBJ2-7; unclear D gene. The germline V gene encodes CDR1 LGHDT and CDR2 YNNKEL (reference sequence). The ends were cut back, 4 bases at V and 1 base at J, with 17 bases in the middle. The CDR3 loop spans 16 amino acids. DNA of the CDR3: TGTGCCAGCAGCCTAGCCCCCGGCACGCTATCCTACGAGCAGTACTTC. Translated, it gives CASSLAPGTLSYEQYF.

The V and J genes are TRBV29-1 and TRBJ2-3, with TRBD1 matching 11 bases. CDR1 and CDR2 (germline): SQVTM, ANQGSEA. The length of the CDR3 is 15 residues. V was clipped by 3 bases and J by 0 bases; unmatched bases: 2. This CDR3 is CSVEDRGPSTDTQYF. The CDR3 bases are TGCAGCGTTGAGGACAGGGGGCCTAGCACAGATACGCAGTATTTT.

The genes are TRBV5-6 and TRBJ2-1; unclear D gene. Germline CDR1 SGHDT, CDR2 YYEEEE. The CDR3 spans 15 residues. Trimming cost V 2 bases and J 4 bases, with 13 bases left between them. The CDR3 sequence: CASSFTNEVYNEQFF. CDR3 in DNA: TGTGCCAGCAGCTTTACAAATGAAGTATACAATGAGCAGTTCTTC.

V and J are TRBV6-6 and TRBJ2-7; 11 nucleotides line up with TRBD1. Looked up from germline, CDR1 is MNHNY and CDR2 is SVGAGI (reference sequence). J gave up 7 bases and V 4 bases, and 6 bases lay outside the gene matches. The CDR3 has 14 amino acids. The CDR3 loop reads CASSWTGGLGEQYF. CDR3 sequence (DNA): TGTGCCAGCAGTTGGACAGGGGGCTTAGGAGAGCAGTACTTC.

This chain connects TRBV2 to TRBJ1-1; D is possibly TRBD1 (6 bases). Trimming removed 7 bases at V and 10 bases at J, with 16 bases between. The CDR3 totals 12 residues. Per germline, CDR1 SNHLY and CDR2 FYNNEI. CDR3: CASKGGYASAFF. The CDR3 bases are TGTGCCAGCAAAGGGGGATACGCATCAGCTTTCTTT.

This CDR3 reads CASSLSGPLSGEQYF. In nucleotides, the CDR3 is TGTGCCAGCAGCCTTAGCGGGCCACTCTCTGGGGAGCAGTACTTC. The chain recombines TRBV7-9 with TRBJ2-7; 7 bases line up with TRBD2. The CDR3 sequence is 15 residues long. With V trimmed by 5 bases and J by 7 bases, 14 bases remained unmatched. Germline lookup yields CDR1 SEHNR and CDR2 FQNEAQ (reference sequence).

This clone was counted between two and nine times. This rearrangement joins TRBV5-1 to TRBJ2-5; TRBD2 matches at 11 bases. The CDR3 is 15 residues long. The V gene end was trimmed by 4 bases and the J gene end by 4 bases; junction bases not matched to a gene: 6. The germline CDR1 and CDR2 sequences are SGHRS and YFSETQ. For the CDR3, the DNA is TGCGCCAGCAGCCCGGAAGGACTAGCGGGAGAGACCCAGTACTTC. This encodes CASSPEGLAGETQYF. Full variable domain (rest looked up from reference TRBV5-1 and TRBJ2-5): KAGVTQTPRYLIKTRGQQVTLSCSPISGHRSVSWYQQTPGQGLQFLFEYFSETQRNKGNFPGRFSGRQFSNSRSEMNVSTLELGDSALYLCASSPEGLAGETQYFGPGTRLLVL.

The rearrangement joins TRBV28 to TRBJ2-5, with 7 nucleotides matching TRBD2. This CDR3 spans 15 amino acids. J was trimmed by 5 bases and V by 4 bases; bases with no gene match: 10. CDR1 is MDHEN and CDR2 is SYDVKM in the germline V gene. The DNA for the CDR3 is TGTGCCAGCAGTTCGCAGGCGGGAGTGCGGGAGACCCAGTACTTC. Protein: CASSSQAGVRETQYF.

This clone was observed a single time. V and J are TRBV11-3 and TRBJ1-2, with 11 bases matching TRBD1. The V gene end was trimmed by 4 bases and the J gene end by 5 bases; junction bases not matched to a gene: 3. The CDR3 totals 14 residues. The germline V gene has CDR1 SGHNT and CDR2 YENEEA. The CDR3 spells CASSYGQGAYGYTF. The DNA for the CDR3 is TGTGCCAGCAGCTACGGACAGGGGGCGTATGGCTACACCTTC. Filled out from reference TRBV11-3 and TRBJ1-2, the complete variable domain reads EAGVVQSPRYKIIEKKQPVAFWCNPISGHNTLYWYLQNLGQGPELLIRYENEEAVDDSQLPKDRFSAERLKGVDSTLKIQPAELGDSAVYLCASSYGQGAYGYTFGSGTRLTVV.

This rearrangement joins TRBV18 to TRBJ1-4, with D unclear. Trimming took 5 bases from V and 3 from J, leaving 7 bases between them. The germline V gene encodes CDR1 KGHSH and CDR2 LQKENI. CDR3 length: 13 amino acids. The chain's CDR3 is CASSSLSNEKLFF. CDR3 DNA sequence: TGTGCCAGCTCAAGCTTATCTAATGAAAAACTGTTTTTT. The variable domain in full, with the rest retrieved from reference TRBV18 and TRBJ1-4, is NAGVMQNPRHLVRRRGQEARLRCSPMKGHSHVYWYRQLPEEGLKFMVYLQKENIIDESGMPKERFSAEFPKEGPSILRIQQVVRGDSAAYFCASSSLSNEKLFFGSGTQLSVL.

The gene calls are TRBV6-1 and TRBJ1-3, with a possible D match to TRBD1 (6 bases). Germline V CDR1 and CDR2: MNHNS, SASEGT. Trimming removed 4 bases from V and 6 bases from J, with 19 bases in between. The CDR3 runs 16 residues. The CDR3 DNA sequence: TGTGCCAGCAGTGGACACTCAGGGGCCGATGTAAACACCATATATTTT. This gives the protein CASSGHSGADVNTIYF.

The genes are TRBV6-5 and TRBJ1-3; no clear D gene. CDR1 and CDR2 from the germline V gene are MNHEY and SVGAGI. The V end lost 4 bases, the J end lost 1 base, and 5 bases lay between the germline ends. The CDR3 has 13 amino acids. CDR3 residues: CASSFRSGNTIYF. The CDR3 DNA reads TGTGCCAGCAGTTTTAGATCTGGAAACACCATATATTTT.

The V call is TRBV28, the J call TRBJ1-2, with 7 bases lining up with TRBD1. This CDR3 is built from 18 residues. V lost 2 bases and J lost 1; bases outside the gene matches: 13. Germline V CDR1 and CDR2: MDHEN, SYDVKM. CDR3 loop: CASSLAQGLLSRNYGYTF. CDR3 DNA: TGTGCCAGCAGTTTAGCACAGGGGCTCTTATCTCGTAACTATGGCTACACCTTC.

The chain joins TRBV4-2 to TRBJ1-6; D might be TRBD1 (5 bases). V was pared by 7 bases and J by 14 bases, with 18 bases between. The CDR3 runs 13 residues. The V gene's germline CDR1 is LGHNA and CDR2 YNFKEQ. The CDR3 region is CASTFGGAESLHF. The CDR3 coding sequence is TGTGCCAGCACCTTTGGCGGGGCAGAGTCCCTCCACTTT.